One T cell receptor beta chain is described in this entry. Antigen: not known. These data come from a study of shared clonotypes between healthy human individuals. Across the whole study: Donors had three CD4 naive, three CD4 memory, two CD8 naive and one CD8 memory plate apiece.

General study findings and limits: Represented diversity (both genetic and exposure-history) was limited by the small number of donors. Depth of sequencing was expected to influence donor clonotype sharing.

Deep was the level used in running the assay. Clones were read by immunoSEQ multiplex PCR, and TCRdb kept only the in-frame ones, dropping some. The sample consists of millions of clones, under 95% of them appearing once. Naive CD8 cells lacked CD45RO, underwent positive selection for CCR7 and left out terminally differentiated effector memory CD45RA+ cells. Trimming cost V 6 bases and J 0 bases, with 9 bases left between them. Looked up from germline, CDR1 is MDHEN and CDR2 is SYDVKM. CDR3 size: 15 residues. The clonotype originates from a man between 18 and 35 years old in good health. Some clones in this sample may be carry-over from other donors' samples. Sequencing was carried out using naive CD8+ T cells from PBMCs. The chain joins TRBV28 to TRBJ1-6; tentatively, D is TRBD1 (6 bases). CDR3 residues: CASREQGSYNSPLHF. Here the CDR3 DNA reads TGTGCCAGCAGGGAACAGGGCTCCTATAATTCACCCCTCCACTTT.